What follows describes a single TCR beta chain. The antigen remains undetermined. The data stem from a study of shared clonotypes between healthy human individuals. TCRdb keeps only in-frame clones here, not all; method: immunoSEQ multiplex PCR. The repertoire holds around 600,000 clones, with approximately 95% as singletons. Study-level findings and limits: Donor scarcity curtailed the genetic and exposure-history diversity represented herein. The researchers took only blood, and tissue repertoires probably look different.

Germline CDR1 and CDR2: MRHNA and SNTAGT. The germline V and J ends were trimmed by 4 bases and 6 bases, with 20 bases remaining between them. The CDR3 has 16 residues. Naive-designated CD8 cells lacked CD45RO, were positively enriched for CCR7, and omitted terminally differentiated effector memory CD45RA+ cells. The sample taken for sequencing was naive CD8+ T cells sorted from blood. The sequence derives from a woman aged 25 to 39 in good health. The J gene is TRBJ2-3, the V gene TRBV6-4; D remains unclear. CDR3: CASSASTVWGRDTQYF. The CDR3 coding sequence is TGTGCCAGCAGTGCCTCGACGGTCTGGGGTAGGGATACGCAGTATTTT.